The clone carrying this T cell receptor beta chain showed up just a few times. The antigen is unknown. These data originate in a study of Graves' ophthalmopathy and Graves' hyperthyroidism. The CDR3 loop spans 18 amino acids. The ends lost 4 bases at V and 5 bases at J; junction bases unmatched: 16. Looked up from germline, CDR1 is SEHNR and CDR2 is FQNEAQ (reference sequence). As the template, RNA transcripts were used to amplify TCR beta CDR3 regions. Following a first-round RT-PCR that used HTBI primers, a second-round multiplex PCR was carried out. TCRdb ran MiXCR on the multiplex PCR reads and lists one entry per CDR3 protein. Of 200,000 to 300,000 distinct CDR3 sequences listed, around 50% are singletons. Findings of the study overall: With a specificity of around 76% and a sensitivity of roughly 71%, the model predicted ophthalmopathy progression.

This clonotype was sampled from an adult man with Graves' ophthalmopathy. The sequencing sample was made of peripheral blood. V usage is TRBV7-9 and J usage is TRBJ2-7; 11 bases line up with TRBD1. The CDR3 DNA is TGTGCCAGCAGCTCCGGCGGGTCGGGACAGGGGGTAAGCGACGAGCAGTACTTC. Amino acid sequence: CASSSGGSGQGVSDEQYF.